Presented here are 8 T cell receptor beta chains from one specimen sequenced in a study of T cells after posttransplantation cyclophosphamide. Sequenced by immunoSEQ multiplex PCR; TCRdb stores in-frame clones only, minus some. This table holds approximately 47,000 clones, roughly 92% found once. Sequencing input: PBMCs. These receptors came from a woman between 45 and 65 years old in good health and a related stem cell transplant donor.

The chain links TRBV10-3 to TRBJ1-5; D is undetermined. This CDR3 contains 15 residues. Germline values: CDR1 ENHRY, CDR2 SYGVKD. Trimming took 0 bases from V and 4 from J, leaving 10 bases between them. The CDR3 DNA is TGTGCCATCAGTGAGTCCCCGGGATGGAATCAGCCCCAGCATTTT. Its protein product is CAISESPGWNQPQHF.

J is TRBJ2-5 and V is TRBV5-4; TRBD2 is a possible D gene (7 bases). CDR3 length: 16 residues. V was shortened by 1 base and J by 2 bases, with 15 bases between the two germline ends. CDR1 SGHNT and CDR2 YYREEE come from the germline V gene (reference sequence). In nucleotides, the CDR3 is TGTGCCAGCAGCTTGATGGGGGGGCGTGGACAAGAGACCCAGTACTTC. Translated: CASSLMGGRGQETQYF.

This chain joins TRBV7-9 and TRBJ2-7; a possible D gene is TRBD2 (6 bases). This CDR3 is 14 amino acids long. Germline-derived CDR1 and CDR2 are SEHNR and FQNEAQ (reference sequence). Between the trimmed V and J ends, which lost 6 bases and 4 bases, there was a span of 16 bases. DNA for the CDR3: TGTGCCAGCAGTTCGGGGCTGCGGGGTTACGAGCAGTACTTC. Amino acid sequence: CASSSGLRGYEQYF.

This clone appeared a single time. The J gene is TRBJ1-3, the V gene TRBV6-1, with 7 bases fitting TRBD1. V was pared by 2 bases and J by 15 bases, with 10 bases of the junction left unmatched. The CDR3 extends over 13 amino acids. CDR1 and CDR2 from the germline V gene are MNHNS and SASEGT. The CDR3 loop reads CASSERGGQVGYF. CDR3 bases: TGTGCCAGCAGTGAACGAGGAGGACAGGTTGGATATTTT.

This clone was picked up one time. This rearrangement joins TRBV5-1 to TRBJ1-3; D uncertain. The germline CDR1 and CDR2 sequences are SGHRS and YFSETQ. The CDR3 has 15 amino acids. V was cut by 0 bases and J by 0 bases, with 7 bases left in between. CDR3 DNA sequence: TGCGCCAGCAGCTTGGAAGTGAGCTCTGGAAACACCATATATTTT. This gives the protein CASSLEVSSGNTIYF.

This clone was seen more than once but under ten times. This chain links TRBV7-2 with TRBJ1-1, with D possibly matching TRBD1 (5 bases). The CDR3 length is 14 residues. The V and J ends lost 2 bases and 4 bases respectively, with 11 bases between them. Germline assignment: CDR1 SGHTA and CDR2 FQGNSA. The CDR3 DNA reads TGTGCCAGCAGCTTATTTCAGGGCATCACTGAAGCTTTCTTT. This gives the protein CASSLFQGITEAFF.

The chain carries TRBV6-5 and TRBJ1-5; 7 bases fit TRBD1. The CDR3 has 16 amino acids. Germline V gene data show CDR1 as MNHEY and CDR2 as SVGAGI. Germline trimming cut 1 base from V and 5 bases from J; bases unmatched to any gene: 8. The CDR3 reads CASSYYWTGAHQPQHF. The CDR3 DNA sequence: TGTGCCAGCAGTTACTATTGGACAGGAGCGCATCAGCCCCAGCATTTT.

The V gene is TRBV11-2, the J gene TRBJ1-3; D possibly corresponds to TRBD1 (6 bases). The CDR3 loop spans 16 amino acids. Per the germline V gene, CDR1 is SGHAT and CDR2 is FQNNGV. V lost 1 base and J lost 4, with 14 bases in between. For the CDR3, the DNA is TGTGCCAGCAGCTTAGTACGGGGGGCGTCGGGAAACACCATATATTTT. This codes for CASSLVRGASGNTIYF.